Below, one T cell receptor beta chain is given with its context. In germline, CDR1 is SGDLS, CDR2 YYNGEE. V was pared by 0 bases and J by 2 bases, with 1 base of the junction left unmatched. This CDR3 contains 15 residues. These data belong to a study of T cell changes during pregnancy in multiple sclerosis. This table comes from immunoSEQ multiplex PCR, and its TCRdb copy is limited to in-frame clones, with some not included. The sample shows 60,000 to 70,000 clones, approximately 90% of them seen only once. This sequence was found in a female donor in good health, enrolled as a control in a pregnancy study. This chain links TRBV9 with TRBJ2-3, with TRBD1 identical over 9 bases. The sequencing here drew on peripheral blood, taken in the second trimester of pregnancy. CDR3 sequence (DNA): TGTGCCAGCAGCGTAGAACAGGGGGCCACAGATACGCAGTATTTT. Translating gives CASSVEQGATDTQYF.